What follows is one TCR beta chain and its context. A multiplex PCR was run with 60 Vbeta primers and 13 Jbeta primers. Profiling relied on immunoSEQ multiplex PCR, and the TCRdb table lists in-frame clones only, not all of them. Of 150,000 to 200,000 clones listed, 80% to 90% are singletons. The data originate from a study of cytomegalovirus exposure and HLA in healthy donors. V lost 2 bases, J lost 11 bases, and 18 bases lay in between. CDR1 and CDR2 (germline): MGHDK, SYGVNS. The CDR3 loop spans 14 amino acids. What was sequenced was PBMCs. This clonotype was sampled from a man aged 18 to 30 in good health and CMV-seropositive. This rearrangement joins TRBV25-1 to TRBJ2-5; the D gene is possibly TRBD2 (5 bases). The chain's CDR3 is CASSEPGIGVEQYF. The CDR3, as DNA: TGTGCCAGCAGTGAACCCGGGATTGGGGTGGAGCAGTACTTC.